A selection of T cell receptor beta chains follows, all from one sample in a study of shared clonotypes between healthy human individuals. This table comes from immunoSEQ multiplex PCR, and its TCRdb copy is limited to in-frame clones, with some not included. Of about a million clones detected, around 76% appear once; the ten largest clones hold 1.4%. Sequenced sample: memory CD4+ T cells sorted from blood. The receptor set was obtained from a man between 18 and 35 years old in good health. The CDR3 runs from the conserved cysteine through the conserved F or W. Fields, in order: V gene, D gene, J gene, clone size, CDR3 DNA, CDR3 protein. D genes are given only for firm matches. The listing skips clone size in some rows; elsewhere it reads once, few, many or a size class.

>TRBV5-4|-|TRBJ1-4|once
TGTGCCAGCAGCTTCAGGGGTTTGGGTGAAAAACTGTTTTTT
CASSFRGLGEKLFF
>TRBV4-1|TRBD1|TRBJ1-4|-
TGCGCCAGCAGCCAGGTACAGGGGGTGGGTGAAAAACTGTTTTTT
CASSQVQGVGEKLFF
>TRBV5-1|TRBD2|TRBJ2-1|-
TGCGCCAGCACCCGGAAGGGTAGCGGGGGGTACTTCAACAATGAGCAGTTCTTC
CASTRKGSGGYFNNEQFF
>TRBV7-2|TRBD1|TRBJ1-1|-
TGTGCCAGCAGCTTGGAGCAGGGGGCGCGCACTGAAGCTTTCTTT
CASSLEQGARTEAFF
>TRBV30|-|TRBJ1-1|few
TGTGCCTGGAGTGTACGCGGAGGCACTGAAGCTTTCTTT
CAWSVRGGTEAFF
>TRBV5-1|TRBD1|TRBJ2-2|few
TGCGCCACCCAGGGGGTCGGGAACACCGGGGAGCTGTTTTTT
CATQGVGNTGELFF
>TRBV9|-|TRBJ2-1|once
TGTGCCAGCAGCGTAGCCCCTGGGGGTGAGCAGTTCTTC
CASSVAPGGEQFF
>TRBV27|-|TRBJ1-4|-
TGTGCCAGCAGATCCCTGGGGGGCTTTAATGAAAAACTGTTTTTT
CASRSLGGFNEKLFF
>TRBV7-9|TRBD2|TRBJ2-3|-
TGTGCCAGCAGCTTAGATCTCCTAGCGGCCAACACAGATACGCAGTATTTT
CASSLDLLAANTDTQYF
>TRBV28|TRBD1|TRBJ1-1|-
TGTGCCAGCCCACCAGCAGGGGGTGGCACTGAAGCTTTCTTT
CASPPAGGGTEAFF
>TRBV9|TRBD2|TRBJ2-5|-
TGTGCCAGCAGCCCATCCCCGCGGGGGGAACAAGAGACCCAGTACTTC
CASSPSPRGEQETQYF
>TRBV14|TRBD1|TRBJ1-1|-
TGTGCCAGCAGCCGAGACAGGGGGCAAGAAAGATTCACTGAAGCTTTCTTT
CASSRDRGQERFTEAFF
>TRBV5-4|TRBD1|TRBJ1-2|once
TGTGCCAGCACCACAGGGGGTCCTGGCTACACCTTC
CASTTGGPGYTF